This T cell receptor beta chain was captured in a study of blood T cell repertoires in COVID-19. Germline V gene lookup returns CDR1 KGHSH and CDR2 LQKENI. The CDR3 contains 14 residues. Trimming stripped 6 bases from V and 3 bases from J, with 12 bases between. The table came from immunoSEQ multiplex PCR; TCRdb's copy has only in-frame clones and leaves some out. The sample records 110,000 or so clones, over 75% being singletons. The sequenced sample was peripheral blood. The sequence derives from a woman in her 70s who had recovered from COVID-19. The rearrangement joins TRBV18 to TRBJ1-5; weak D call: TRBD1 (6 bases). CDR3 amino acids: CASSLQGNNQPQHF. DNA for the CDR3: TGTGCCAGCTCTTTACAGGGAAACAATCAGCCCCAGCATTTT.